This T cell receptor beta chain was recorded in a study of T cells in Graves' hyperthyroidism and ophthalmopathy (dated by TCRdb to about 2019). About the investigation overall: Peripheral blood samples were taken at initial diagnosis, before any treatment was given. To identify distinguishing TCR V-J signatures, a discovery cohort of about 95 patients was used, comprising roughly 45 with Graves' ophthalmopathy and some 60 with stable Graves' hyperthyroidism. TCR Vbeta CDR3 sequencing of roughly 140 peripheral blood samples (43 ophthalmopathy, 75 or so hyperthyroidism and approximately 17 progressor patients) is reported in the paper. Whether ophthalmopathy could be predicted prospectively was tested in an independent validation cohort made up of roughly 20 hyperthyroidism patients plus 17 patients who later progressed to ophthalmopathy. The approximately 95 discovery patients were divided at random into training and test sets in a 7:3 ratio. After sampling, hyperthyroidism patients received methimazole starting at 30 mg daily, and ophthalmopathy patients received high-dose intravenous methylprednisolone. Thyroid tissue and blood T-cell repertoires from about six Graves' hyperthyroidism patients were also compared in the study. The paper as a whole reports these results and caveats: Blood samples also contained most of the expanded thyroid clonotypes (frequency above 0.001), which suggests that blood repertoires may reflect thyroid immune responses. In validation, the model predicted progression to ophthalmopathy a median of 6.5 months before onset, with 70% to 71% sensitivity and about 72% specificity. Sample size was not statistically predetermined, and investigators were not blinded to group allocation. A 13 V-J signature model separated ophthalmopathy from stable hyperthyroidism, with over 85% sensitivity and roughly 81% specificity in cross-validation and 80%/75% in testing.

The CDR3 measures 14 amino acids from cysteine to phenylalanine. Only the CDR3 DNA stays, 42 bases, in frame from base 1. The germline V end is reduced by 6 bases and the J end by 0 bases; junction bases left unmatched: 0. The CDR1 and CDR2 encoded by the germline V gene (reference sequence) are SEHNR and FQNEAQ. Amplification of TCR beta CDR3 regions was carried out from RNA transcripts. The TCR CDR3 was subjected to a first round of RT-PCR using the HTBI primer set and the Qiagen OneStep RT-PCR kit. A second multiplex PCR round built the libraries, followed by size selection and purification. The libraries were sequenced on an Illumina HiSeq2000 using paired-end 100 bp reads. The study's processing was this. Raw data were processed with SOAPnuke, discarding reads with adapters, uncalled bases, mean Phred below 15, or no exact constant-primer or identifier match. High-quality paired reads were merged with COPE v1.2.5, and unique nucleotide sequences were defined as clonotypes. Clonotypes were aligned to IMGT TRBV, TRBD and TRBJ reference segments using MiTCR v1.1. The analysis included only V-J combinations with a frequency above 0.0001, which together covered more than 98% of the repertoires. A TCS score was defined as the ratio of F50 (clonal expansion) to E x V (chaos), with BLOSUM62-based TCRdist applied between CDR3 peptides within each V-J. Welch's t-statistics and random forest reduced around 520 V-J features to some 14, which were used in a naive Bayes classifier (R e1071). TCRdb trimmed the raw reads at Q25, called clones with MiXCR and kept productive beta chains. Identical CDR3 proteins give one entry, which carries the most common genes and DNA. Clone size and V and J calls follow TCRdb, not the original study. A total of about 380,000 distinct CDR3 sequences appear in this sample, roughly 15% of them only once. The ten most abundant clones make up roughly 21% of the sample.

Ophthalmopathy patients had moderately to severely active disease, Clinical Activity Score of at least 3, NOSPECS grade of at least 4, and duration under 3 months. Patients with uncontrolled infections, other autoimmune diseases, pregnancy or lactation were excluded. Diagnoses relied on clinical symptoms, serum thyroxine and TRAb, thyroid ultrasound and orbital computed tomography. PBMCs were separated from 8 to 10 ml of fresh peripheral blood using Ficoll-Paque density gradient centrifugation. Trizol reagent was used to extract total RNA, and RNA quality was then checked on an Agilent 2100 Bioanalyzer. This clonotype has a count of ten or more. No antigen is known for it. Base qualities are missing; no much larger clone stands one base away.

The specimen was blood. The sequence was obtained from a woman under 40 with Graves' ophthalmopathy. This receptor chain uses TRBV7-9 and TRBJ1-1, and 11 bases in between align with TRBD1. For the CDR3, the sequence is CASRDRGLNTEAFF. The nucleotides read TGTGCCAGCAGGGACAGGGGGCTGAACACTGAAGCTTTCTTT. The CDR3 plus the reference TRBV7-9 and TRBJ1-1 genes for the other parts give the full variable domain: DTGVSQNPRHKITKRGQNVTFRCDPISEHNRLYWYRQTLGQGPEFLTYFQNEAQLEKSRLLSDRFSAERPKGSFSTLEIQRTEQGDSAMYLCASRDRGLNTEAFFGQGTRLTVV.